This T cell receptor (beta chain) comes out of a study of T cell repertoires in cytomegalovirus infection. Study-wide points: The response measured ex vivo was dominated by TCR beta clonotypes (HLA-C-restricted and CMV-specific).

A note on this clonotype: The antigen is unknown.

Using its own MiXCR run on the reads, TCRdb lists one record per CDR3 protein. The sample shows about 740,000 distinct CDR3 sequences, 35% to 45% of them seen only once. Trimming took 6 bases from V and 3 from J; bases not matched to a gene: 7. The CDR3 extends over 14 amino acids. From germline, CDR1 is SNHLY and CDR2 FYNNEI. This TCR derives from a human donor in good health (CMV status not recorded). Some clones in this sample may be carry-over from other donors' samples. The sequencing sample was made of PBMCs. This chain joins TRBV2 and TRBJ1-2; 7 nucleotides align to TRBD1. CDR3 residues: CASSPQGKDYGYTF. CDR3 bases: TGTGCCAGCAGCCCACAGGGGAAGGACTATGGCTACACCTTC.